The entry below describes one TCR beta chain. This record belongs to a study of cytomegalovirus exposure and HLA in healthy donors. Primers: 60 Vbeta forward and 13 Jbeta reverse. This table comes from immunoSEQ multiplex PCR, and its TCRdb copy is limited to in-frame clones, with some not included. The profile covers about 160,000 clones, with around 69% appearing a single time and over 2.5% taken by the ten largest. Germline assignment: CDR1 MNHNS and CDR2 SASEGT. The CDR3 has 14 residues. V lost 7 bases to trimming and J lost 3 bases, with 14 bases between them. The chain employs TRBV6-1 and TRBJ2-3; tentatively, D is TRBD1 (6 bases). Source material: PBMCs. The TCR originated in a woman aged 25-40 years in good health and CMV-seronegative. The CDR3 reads CASTYRDVTDTQYF. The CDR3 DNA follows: TGTGCCAGCACTTACAGGGACGTGACAGATACGCAGTATTTT.